This T cell receptor beta chain was found in a study of cytomegalovirus exposure and HLA in healthy donors. Whole-study results and caveats: According to the study, 160 or so TCR beta chains were cytomegalovirus-associated.

Donors were drawn from the approximately 130-subject validation cohort, separate from the approximately 670-subject first cohort. The CDR3 length is 15 residues. Per germline, CDR1 MDHEN and CDR2 SYDVKM. V was pared by 3 bases and J by 3 bases, with 12 bases between. The table came from immunoSEQ multiplex PCR; TCRdb's copy has only in-frame clones and leaves some out. Of around 95,000 clones in the sample, roughly 85% were seen once. Comment on this clone: Antigen: not known.

This clonotype originated in a man between 18 and 29 years old in good health and CMV-seropositive. The specimen was PBMCs. V gene TRBV28 combines with J gene TRBJ1-5, with D perhaps TRBD1 (6 bases). The CDR3 spells CASSFTGPFNQPQHF. The CDR3 nucleotides are TGTGCCAGCAGTTTTACAGGGCCTTTCAATCAGCCCCAGCATTTT. The whole variable domain, filled in from reference TRBV28 and TRBJ1-5, reads DVKVTQSSRYLVKRTGEKVFLECVQDMDHENMFWYRQDPGLGLRLIYFSYDVKMKEKGDIPEGYSVSREKKERFSLILESASTNQTSMYLCASSFTGPFNQPQHFGDGTRLSIL.